This is a list of T cell receptor beta chains from one sample in a study of metastatic and nonmetastatic thyroid tumors. MiXCR re-clonotyped the PCR reads for TCRdb. Among tens of thousands of clones listed, around 30% were seen once. Sequenced: blood. Receptor source: a female donor with papillary thyroid cancer or a benign thyroid nodule (not recorded which). Some clones in this sample may be carry-over from other donors' samples. Both conserved end residues are part of each CDR3. D genes are given only for firm matches. Clone size is not always given. Where it is, it says once, few, many or a class for expanded clones.

clone size	D gene	V gene	J gene	CDR3 length	CDR3 protein	CDR3 DNA
few	-	TRBV5-4	TRBJ2-7	14	CASSWTGAPHEQYF	TGTGCCAGCAGCTGGACGGGAGCCCCCCACGAGCAGTACTTC
many	TRBD1	TRBV7-8	TRBJ1-2	17	CASKQDRGRSANYGYTF	TGTGCCAGCAAGCAAGACAGGGGGCGATCGGCTAACTATGGCTACACCTTC
few	-	TRBV7-9	TRBJ1-2	13	CASSLQGNYGYTF	TGTGCCAGCAGCTTACAGGGTAACTATGGCTACACCTTC
-	-	TRBV4-2	TRBJ2-7	14	CASSPHNSVYEQYF	TGTGCCAGCAGCCCACATAACTCGGTCTACGAGCAGTACTTC
-	-	TRBV20-1	TRBJ1-1	13	CSAPDRVNTEAFF	TGCAGTGCCCCGGACCGCGTGAACACTGAAGCTTTCTTT
-	TRBD2	TRBV4-2	TRBJ2-3	17	CASSQGRGGREEGTQYF	TGTGCCAGCAGCCAAGGGCGTGGCGGGAGAGAGGAGGGTACGCAGTATTTT
many	TRBD2	TRBV6-2/TRBV6-3	TRBJ2-2	15	CASRVTSGRSGELFF	TGTGCCAGCAGGGTAACTAGCGGGAGGTCGGGGGAGCTGTTTTTT
-	-	TRBV3-1	TRBJ2-7	13	CASLQDADYEQYF	TGTGCCAGCTTGCAAGATGCCGACTACGAGCAGTACTTC
-	-	TRBV9	TRBJ2-1	14	CASQRTPQSNEQFF	TGTGCCAGCCAAAGGACCCCCCAGAGCAATGAGCAGTTCTTC
many	TRBD1	TRBV19	TRBJ1-5	18	CASSIFPPQTGGTQPQHF	TGTGCCAGTAGTATATTCCCCCCACAAACAGGGGGAACTCAGCCCCAGCATTTT
many	TRBD2	TRBV6-1	TRBJ2-3	15	CASSGVAGGGDTQYF	TGTGCCAGCAGTGGGGTAGCGGGGGGGGGGGATACGCAGTATTTT
many	-	TRBV5-1	TRBJ2-2	13	CASSTQGGGELFF	TGCGCCAGCAGCACACAGGGAGGCGGGGAGCTGTTTTTT
-	-	TRBV11-2	TRBJ2-1	15	CASSLGQDTYNEQFF	TGTGCCAGCAGCTTAGGCCAGGACACCTACAATGAGCAGTTCTTC
-	TRBD1	TRBV5-1	TRBJ2-6	19	CASSSTGTALISGANVLTF	TGCGCCAGCAGCTCTACCGGGACAGCTCTAATATCTGGGGCCAACGTCCTGACTTTC
many	TRBD2	TRBV20-1	TRBJ2-7	13	CSAQAGGGYEQYF	TGCAGTGCTCAAGCGGGAGGGGGCTACGAGCAGTACTTC
-	-	TRBV11-2	TRBJ2-7	15	CASSPSSCSSYEQYF	TGTGCCAGCAGCCCCTCTAGCTGCAGCTCCTACGAGCAGTACTTC
many	-	TRBV5-1	TRBJ2-2	11	CASSLAGELFF	TGCGCCAGCAGCTTGGCCGGGGAGCTGTTTTTT
-	TRBD1	TRBV5-1	TRBJ2-5	14	CGSSSGQGHETQYF	TGCGGCAGCAGCTCCGGACAGGGACACGAGACCCAGTACTTC
many	TRBD2	TRBV7-3	TRBJ2-1	12	CASGVSGNEQFF	TGTGCCAGCGGGGTTAGCGGGAATGAGCAGTTCTTC
-	-	TRBV4-1	TRBJ2-3	14	CASRKGSSTDTQYF	TGCGCCAGTAGAAAAGGGAGTAGCACAGATACGCAGTATTTT
many	-	TRBV5-1	TRBJ1-1	16	CASSLAWGGRDGEAFF	TGCGCCAGCAGCTTGGCCTGGGGGGGGCGCGATGGTGAAGCTTTCTTT
many	TRBD2	TRBV6-1	TRBJ2-5	16	CASSRPGVAGAKTQYF	TGTGCCAGCAGTCGCCCCGGGGTAGCGGGAGCCAAGACCCAGTACTTC
-	TRBD2	TRBV27	TRBJ2-7	15	CASSLMSSGSHEQYF	TGTGCCAGCAGTTTAATGTCTAGCGGGAGCCACGAGCAGTACTTC
many	-	TRBV6-1	TRBJ1-4	15	CASSEGTAANEKLFF	TGTGCCAGCAGTGAAGGGACTGCAGCTAATGAGAAACTGTTTTTT
many	TRBD2	TRBV11-2	TRBJ2-3	16	CASSLGVSGKADTQYF	TGTGCCAGCAGCTTAGGGGTTAGCGGGAAAGCAGATACGCAGTATTTT
few	-	TRBV2	TRBJ2-3	12	CASSDGGDTQYF	TGTGCCAGCAGTGATGGGGGAGATACGCAGTATTTT
-	TRBD2	TRBV19	TRBJ2-1	15	CASSPQVAGDNEQFF	TGTGCCAGTAGCCCCCAGGTTGCGGGGGACAATGAGCAGTTCTTC
-	-	TRBV18	TRBJ2-2	12	CASSPVPGELFF	TGTGCCAGCTCACCGGTACCGGGGGAGCTGTTTTTT
many	-	TRBV30	TRBJ1-3	11	CASDRGNTIYF	TGTGCCTCGGACCGTGGAAACACCATATATTTT
-	-	TRBV18	TRBJ2-7	13	CASQSGPFYEQYF	TGTGCCAGCCAAAGCGGACCTTTCTACGAGCAGTACTTC
many	-	TRBV11-2	TRBJ2-2	11	CASSLAGELFF	TGTGCCAGCAGCTTAGCCGGGGAGCTGTTTTTT
many	TRBD2	TRBV6-4	TRBJ2-7	16	CASSERASGSPYEQYF	TGTGCCAGCAGTGAAAGAGCTAGCGGGAGCCCCTACGAGCAGTACTTC
-	-	TRBV7-2	TRBJ2-7	14	CASSLGAGDYEQYF	TGTGCCAGCAGCTTAGGAGCGGGTGACTACGAGCAGTACTTC
many	-	TRBV4-2	TRBJ1-2	15	CASSQVSDPGYGYTF	TGTGCCAGCAGCCAAGTATCAGACCCGGGGTATGGCTACACCTTC
many	-	TRBV20-1	TRBJ1-6	15	CSARDRGARSSPLHF	TGCAGTGCTAGAGATCGGGGGGCCAGATCTTCACCCCTCCACTTT
-	TRBD1	TRBV28	TRBJ1-6	14	CASSFLTGLSPLHF	TGTGCCAGCAGTTTCCTGACAGGGTTATCGCCCCTCCACTTT
many	-	TRBV30	TRBJ2-2	13	CAWKTLVTGELFF	TGTGCCTGGAAGACTCTCGTCACCGGGGAGCTGTTTTTT
-	-	TRBV11-2	TRBJ2-1	17	CASSLRTGRSSYNEQFF	TGTGCCAGCAGCTTAAGGACGGGACGGAGCTCCTACAATGAGCAGTTCTTC
-	-	TRBV18	TRBJ1-1	15	CASAPPASFNTEAFF	TGTGCCAGCGCACCACCGGCATCATTCAACACTGAAGCTTTCTTT
many	TRBD2	TRBV10-3	TRBJ2-1	20	CAISPFSGTSGYHSYNEQFF	TGTGCCATCAGTCCATTTTCCGGGACTAGCGGGTATCACTCCTACAATGAGCAGTTCTTC
many	-	TRBV7-9	TRBJ2-2	14	CARTAIANTGELLF	TGTGCCAGGACAGCAATCGCGAACACCGGGGAGCTGCTTTTT
few	-	TRBV19	TRBJ1-2	10	CASNNYGYTF	TGTGCCAGTAATAACTATGGCTACACCTTC
-	-	TRBV7-8	TRBJ2-7	12	CASSLGTSEQYF	TGTGCCAGCAGCTTAGGGACAAGCGAGCAGTACTTC
many	-	TRBV11-1	TRBJ2-7	16	CASSDVLGGGSYEQYF	TGTGCCAGCAGCGACGTGCTGGGGGGAGGTTCCTACGAGCAGTACTTC
few	TRBD1	TRBV20-1	TRBJ2-7	16	CSARDRRTGDSYEQYF	TGCAGTGCTAGAGACCGTAGGACAGGGGATTCTTACGAGCAGTACTTC
-	-	TRBV4-3	TRBJ1-6	15	CASSRGENYNSPLHF	TGCGCCAGCAGTCGCGGAGAGAACTATAATTCACCCCTCCACTTT
-	-	TRBV7-3	TRBJ2-1	14	CASSTSGPYNEQFF	TGTGCCAGCAGCACGAGCGGGCCCTACAATGAGCAGTTCTTC